The TCR beta chain under discussion was sequenced for a study of blood T cells in healthy people across ages. The study's findings and limits: Both naive CD4+ cell counts and diversity were greater in long-lived donors than in aged donors.

This clonotype came up many times. The antigen remains unidentified. Together with a sample-barcoded 5' primer, a J-beta primer mix was included in a second PCR lasting about 7 to 12 cycles. MiXCR, applied by TCRdb to the 5' RACE reads, yields one record per CDR3 protein. This sample has 650,000 or so distinct CDR3 sequences; under 65% occur once, and the top ten carry around an eighth. The V gene end was trimmed by 4 bases and the J gene end by 7 bases; junction bases not matched to a gene: 8. The V gene's germline CDR1 is LGHDT and CDR2 YNNKEL (reference sequence). The CDR3 is 15 amino acids. The chain combines TRBV3-1 with TRBJ2-1; 9 nucleotides align to TRBD1. Sequenced material: blood. The TCR comes from a woman of 80 years or more in good health. This chain's CDR3 is CASSRWDRERNEQFF. CDR3 DNA sequence: TGTGCCAGCAGCCGATGGGACAGGGAGAGGAATGAGCAGTTCTTC.